The next 15 T cell receptor beta chains were all read from a single sample in a study of blood T cell repertoires in COVID-19. Method: immunoSEQ multiplex PCR; TCRdb's copy keeps in-frame clones and lacks some. This table holds around 72,000 clones, 87% found once. The specimen sequenced was peripheral blood. These TCRs come from a man aged 50-59 years with active COVID-19.

This clone was seen a single time. This CDR3 is CASSYLTTSNSPLHF. Here the CDR3 DNA reads TGTGCCAGCAGTTATCTGACAACCTCTAATTCACCCCTCCACTTT. The V gene is TRBV6-5, the J gene TRBJ1-6, with D hard to call. V was shortened by 3 bases and J by 6 bases, with 12 bases between the two germline ends. Germline CDR1 MNHEY, CDR2 SVGAGI. The CDR3 totals 15 residues.

The chain employs TRBV6-6 and TRBJ1-1, with D hard to call. The CDR3 is made up of 16 amino acids. V lost 4 bases, J lost 1 base, and 16 bases lay in between. Germline CDR1 and CDR2: MNHNY and SVGAGI (reference sequence). The CDR3 loop reads CASSSPSSRGNTEAFF. The CDR3 DNA sequence: TGTGCCAGCAGTTCCCCAAGTAGTCGGGGGAACACTGAAGCTTTCTTT.

V gene TRBV19 combines with J gene TRBJ1-5, with D possibly being TRBD1 (6 bases). The CDR3 covers 15 residues. Trimming removed 10 bases from V and 6 bases from J, with 22 bases in between. Germline loops: CDR1 LNHDA, CDR2 SQIVND (reference sequence). The CDR3 here is CATRLSVGAIQPQHF. The CDR3 DNA follows: TGTGCCACTAGGCTCTCGGTGGGGGCCATTCAGCCCCAGCATTTT.

J is TRBJ1-6 and V is TRBV2; D gene ambiguous. The V and J ends lost 6 bases and 3 bases respectively, with 15 bases between them. Per germline, CDR1 SNHLY and CDR2 FYNNEI. The CDR3 is 16 residues long. The CDR3 nucleotides are TGTGCCAGCAGCCAAAGAGTTCCTAACTATAATTCACCCCTCCACTTT. It specifies CASSQRVPNYNSPLHF.

The chain combines TRBV4-3 with TRBJ1-2; unclear D gene. The V gene lost 0 bases and the J gene lost 6 bases, with 14 bases spanning the gap. The CDR3 is 15 amino acids. CDR1 and CDR2 (germline): LGHNA, YSLEER. As DNA, the CDR3 is TGCGCCAGCAGCCAAGATTTGGGCCCGGGGAATGGCTACACCTTC. Translated, it gives CASSQDLGPGNGYTF.

This sequence joins TRBV27 and TRBJ2-7; 9 nucleotides align to TRBD1. The trim removed 5 bases at V and 4 bases at J, leaving 6 bases unmatched. The germline CDR1 and CDR2 sequences are MNHEY and SMNVEV (reference sequence). The CDR3 has 14 residues. CDR3 loop: CASSLRQGGYEQYF. The CDR3 DNA reads as TGTGCCAGCAGTCTTCGACAGGGGGGGTACGAGCAGTACTTC.

This chain joins TRBV2 and TRBJ1-5; no clear D. This CDR3 contains 14 residues. Germline V gives CDR1 SNHLY, CDR2 FYNNEI. Between the trimmed V and J ends, which lost 6 bases and 5 bases, there was a span of 14 bases. The CDR3 bases are TGTGCCAGCAGCGGGGAGGGAAGGTATCAGCCCCAGCATTTT. This encodes CASSGEGRYQPQHF.

The chain couples TRBV5-6 to TRBJ1-5, with TRBD1 matching over 7 bases. Germline lookup yields CDR1 SGHDT and CDR2 YYEEEE. The CDR3 sequence is 16 residues long. Trimming took 0 bases from V and 1 from J; bases not matched to a gene: 4. The DNA of the CDR3 is TGTGCCAGCAGCTTGGGACAGGGTTTGAGCAATCAGCCCCAGCATTTT. Residues: CASSLGQGLSNQPQHF.

The chain couples TRBV19 to TRBJ1-5; TRBD1 matches at 7 bases. V was pared by 9 bases and J by 3 bases, with 14 bases of the junction left unmatched. Germline assignment: CDR1 LNHDA and CDR2 SQIVND (reference sequence). The CDR3 runs to 16 residues. Written as DNA, the CDR3 is TGTGCCAGCGCCGACAGGGATGGGAGATACAATCAGCCCCAGCATTTT. It is translated as CASADRDGRYNQPQHF.

V and J are TRBV5-1 and TRBJ2-3; 9 positions agree with TRBD2. CDR3 size: 15 residues. The J segment lost 2 bases and the V segment lost 4 bases, leaving 5 bases of the junction unmatched. CDR1 SGHRS and CDR2 YFSETQ come from the germline V gene. In DNA, the CDR3 is TGCGCCAGCAGCCAGCTAGCGGGGACCACAGATACGCAGTATTTT. Amino acids: CASSQLAGTTDTQYF.

J is TRBJ2-3 and V is TRBV19, with 7 bases fitting TRBD1. V was pared by 4 bases and J by 0 bases, with 4 bases of the junction left unmatched. Germline-derived CDR1 and CDR2 are LNHDA and SQIVND (reference sequence). The CDR3 length is 15 residues. The CDR3 coding sequence is TGTGCCAGTAGTAACAGGGGTACTAGCACAGATACGCAGTATTTT. Protein sequence: CASSNRGTSTDTQYF.

This clone was recorded once. The J gene is TRBJ2-4, the V gene TRBV7-9, with D maybe TRBD2 (5 bases). The CDR3 is 17 residues long. V was clipped by 5 bases and J by 2 bases, with 19 bases between them. Germline V gene sequence: CDR1 SEHNR, CDR2 FQNEAQ (reference sequence). CDR3 coding DNA: TGTGCCAGCAGCCCCAGCGGTTCTGTCGTAACCAAAAACATTCAGTACTTC. This encodes CASSPSGSVVTKNIQYF.

This rearrangement joins TRBV4-2 to TRBJ2-2, with TRBD2 identical over 7 bases. V lost 0 bases to trimming and J lost 1 base; unmatched junction nucleotides: 8. The CDR3 length is 18 residues. CDR1 is LGHNA, CDR2 YNFKEQ, per germline. CDR3 loop: CASSQEAGLAVNTGELFF. CDR3 nucleotides: TGTGCCAGCAGCCAAGAAGCCGGTCTAGCGGTGAACACCGGGGAGCTGTTTTTT.

This clone has a handful of counts. The chain has TRBV7-3 and TRBJ2-2, with D possibly being TRBD1 (5 bases). The CDR3 sequence is 17 residues long. Germline V lookup: CDR1 SGHTA, CDR2 FQGTGA. The V end lost 5 bases, the J end lost 5 bases, and 21 bases lay between the germline ends. DNA of the CDR3: TGTGCCAGCAGCGTTGCTGGACACTTGGGGCGGACCGGGGAGCTGTTTTTT. As protein: CASSVAGHLGRTGELFF.

This chain uses TRBV19 with TRBJ2-1; D unclear. The germline V and J ends were trimmed by 5 bases and 0 bases, with 14 bases remaining between them. Germline lookup yields CDR1 LNHDA and CDR2 SQIVND (reference sequence). CDR3 length equals 16 residues. The CDR3 sequence: CASSAVAYGSYNEQFF. CDR3 coding DNA: TGTGCCAGTAGTGCCGTAGCATACGGCTCCTACAATGAGCAGTTCTTC.